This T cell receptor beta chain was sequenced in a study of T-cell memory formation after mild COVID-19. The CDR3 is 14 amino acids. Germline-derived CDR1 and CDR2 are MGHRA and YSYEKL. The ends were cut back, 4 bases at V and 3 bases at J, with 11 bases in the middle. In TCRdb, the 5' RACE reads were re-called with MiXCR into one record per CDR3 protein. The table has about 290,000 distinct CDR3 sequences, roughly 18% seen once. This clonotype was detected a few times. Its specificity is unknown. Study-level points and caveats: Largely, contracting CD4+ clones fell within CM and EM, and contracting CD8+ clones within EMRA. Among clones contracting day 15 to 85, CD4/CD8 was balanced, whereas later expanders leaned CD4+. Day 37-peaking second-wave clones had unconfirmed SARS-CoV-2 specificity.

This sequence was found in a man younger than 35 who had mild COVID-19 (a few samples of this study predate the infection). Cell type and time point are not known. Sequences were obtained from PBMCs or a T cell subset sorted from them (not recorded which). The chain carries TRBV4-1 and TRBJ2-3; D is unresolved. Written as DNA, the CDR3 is TGCGCCAGCAGCCCCCAGGCCGGGACAGATACGCAGTATTTT. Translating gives CASSPQAGTDTQYF.